A single T cell receptor beta chain is shown here with its context. This CDR3 has 14 amino acids. V shed 8 bases, J shed 4 bases, and the junction held 6 bases outside the gene matches. CDR1 and CDR2 from the germline V gene are MDHEN and SYDVKM. The data were obtained in a study of shared clonotypes between healthy human individuals. Clones were sequenced by immunoSEQ multiplex PCR, and TCRdb holds only the in-frame ones, with some missing. This table has 2 million to 2.5 million clones, 90% to 96% appearing once. The receptor comes from a man younger than 35 in good health. The rearrangement uses TRBV28 and TRBJ2-1, with 9 positions matching TRBD2. Specimen: naive CD4+ T cells sorted from blood. As for subset: CD45RA+ positively selected. CDR3 sequence: CASARGGKYNEQFF. CDR3 coding DNA: TGTGCCAGCGCGCGGGGGGGAAAATACAATGAGCAGTTCTTC.